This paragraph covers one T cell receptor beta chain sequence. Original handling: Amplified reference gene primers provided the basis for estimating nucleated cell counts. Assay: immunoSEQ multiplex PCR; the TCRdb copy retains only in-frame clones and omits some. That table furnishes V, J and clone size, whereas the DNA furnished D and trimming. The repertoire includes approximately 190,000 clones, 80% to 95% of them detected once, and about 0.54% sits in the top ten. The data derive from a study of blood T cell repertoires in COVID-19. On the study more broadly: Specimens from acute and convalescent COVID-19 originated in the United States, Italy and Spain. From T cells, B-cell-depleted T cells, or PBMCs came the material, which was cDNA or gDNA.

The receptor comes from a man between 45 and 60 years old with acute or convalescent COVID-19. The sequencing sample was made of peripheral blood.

CDR3 loop: CASSPEPRGGNEKLFF. CDR3 coding DNA: TGTGCCAGCAGTCCAGAGCCCCGTGGGGGCAATGAAAAACTGTTTTTT. The gene calls are TRBV27 and TRBJ1-4, with D perhaps matching TRBD1 (6 bases). Germline CDR1 and CDR2: MNHEY and SMNVEV (reference sequence). The CDR3 extends over 16 amino acids. V lost 5 bases, J lost 5 bases, and 18 bases lay in between. Full variable domain (missing parts from reference TRBV27 and TRBJ1-4): EAQVTQNPRYLITVTGKKLTVTCSQNMNHEYMSWYRQDPGLGLRQIYYSMNVEVTDKGDVPEGYKVSRKEKRNFPLILESPSPNQTSLYFCASSPEPRGGNEKLFFGSGTQLSVL.